The clone carrying this T cell receptor (beta chain) was counted only a few times. Treatment given: randomized to nivolumab then ipilimumab (arm A) or the reverse (arm B). The data stem from a study of sequential checkpoint blockade in melanoma. On the study more broadly: Maintenance nivolumab came after either treatment sequence.

Repertoires were generated with immunoSEQ multiplex PCR, while TCRdb's copy carries only in-frame clones and drops some. The table shows fewer than 9,500 clones, with roughly 23% occurring only once. Trimming stripped 1 base from V and 1 base from J, with 10 bases between. CDR3 length: 15 residues. CDR1 is SGHNT, CDR2 YENEEA, per germline. Sequenced material: tumor tissue (inferred from file names), taken from a patient given nivolumab and ipilimumab in sequence. The sequence was obtained from a human donor with melanoma. The chain employs TRBV11-3 and TRBJ1-1; D may be TRBD1 (6 bases). The chain's CDR3 is CASSLVQGRNTEAFF. The CDR3 coding sequence is TGTGCCAGCAGCTTAGTTCAGGGGAGGAACACTGAAGCTTTCTTT.